The 32 T cell receptor beta chains presented below share a single source sample, sequenced in a study of vaccination effects on CD4 cells after COVID-19. Culturing for around eleven days preceded CD4+ T cell isolation. Their antigen targets remain unknown. The repertoire was sequenced with immunoSEQ multiplex PCR; TCRdb's copy has only in-frame clones and lacks some. The sample records under 40,000 clones, about 80% being singletons. The starting material was CD4+ T cells from PBMCs cultured without peptide, obtained before COVID-19 vaccination. Source of these receptors: a human donor who received a COVID-19 vaccine.

This chain uses TRBV2 with TRBJ2-5; D call uncertain. This CDR3 spans 12 amino acids. Germline V lookup: CDR1 SNHLY, CDR2 FYNNEI. Trimming cost V 4 bases and J 5 bases, with 8 bases left between them. The CDR3 DNA reads as TGTGCCAGCAGTGGACCCACCGAGACCCAGTACTTC. This translates into CASSGPTETQYF.

This chain connects TRBV12-3 or TRBV12-4 to TRBJ1-3; 7 positions agree with TRBD1. V dropped 8 bases and J dropped 4; count of bases not matched to a gene: 5. This CDR3 is 13 amino acids long. The CDR3 is CASGRGTGNTIYF. The CDR3 bases are TGTGCCAGCGGCAGGGGGACGGGAAACACCATATATTTT.

The chain links TRBV18 to TRBJ1-2, with a tentative D call TRBD1 (6 bases). Germline CDR1 reads KGHSH; CDR2 reads LQKENI. The length of the CDR3 is 14 residues. Trimming shortened V by 3 bases and J by 3 bases, and 11 bases separated the two germline ends. CDR3 coding DNA: TGTGCCAGCTCACCTCAGGGGAGCGACTATGGCTACACCTTC. Translation gives CASSPQGSDYGYTF.

The chain combines TRBV3-1 (or the pseudogene TRBV3-2) with TRBJ1-2; D is unclear. CDR1 LGHDT and CDR2 YNNKEL come from the germline V gene (reference sequence). V was pared by 0 bases and J by 8 bases, with 10 bases between. CDR3 size: 13 residues. The CDR3: CASSQDSYGGYTF. CDR3 nucleotides: TGTGCCAGCAGCCAAGACTCCTATGGCGGCTACACCTTC.

This sequence joins TRBV6-2 or TRBV6-3 and TRBJ2-7; no clear D gene. V was shortened by 0 bases and J by 0 bases, with 9 bases between the two germline ends. Germline assignment: CDR1 MNHEY and CDR2 SVGEGT. There are 15 residues in the CDR3. The CDR3 bases are TGTGCCAGCAGTTACTCGCGCGGTCCCTCCTACGAGCAGTACGTC. Translating it yields CASSYSRGPSYEQYV.

Only a few counts were recorded for this clone. The CDR3 DNA reads as TGTGCCAGCAGTGAGTGGAACTATGGCTACACCTTC. Its translation is CASSEWNYGYTF. The J gene is TRBJ1-2, the V gene TRBV2, with unresolved D. Germline CDR1 SNHLY, CDR2 FYNNEI. The CDR3 consists of 12 residues. V lost 3 bases, J lost 2 bases, and 4 bases lay in between.

The CDR3 loop is CATNRDGSNQPQHF. CDR3 nucleotide sequence: TGTGCCACAAACCGGGACGGGTCCAATCAGCCCCAGCATTTT. This sequence joins TRBV10-3 and TRBJ1-5; D possibly corresponds to TRBD1 (5 bases). The CDR3 loop spans 14 amino acids. Germline CDR1 ENHRY, CDR2 SYGVKD. With 10 bases removed from V and 3 bases from J, the gap between germline ends came to 16 bases.

CDR3 in DNA: TGTGCCAGCAGCAACAGGGCTCCCGGCAGGGAGCAGTACGTC. It specifies CASSNRAPGREQYV. The rearrangement uses TRBV6-5 and TRBJ2-7; tentative D call: TRBD1 (6 bases). The length of the CDR3 is 14 residues. CDR1 and CDR2 from the germline V gene are MNHEY and SVGAGI. With 6 bases removed from V and 7 bases from J, the gap between germline ends came to 19 bases.

The CDR3 DNA reads as TGTGCCAGCAGCTTGGGTCCCGGGGATGCCTACGAGCAGTACGTC. This codes for CASSLGPGDAYEQYV. The chain has TRBV5-5 and TRBJ2-7; D might be TRBD2 (5 bases). CDR1 and CDR2 from the germline V gene are SGHKS and YYEKEE (reference sequence). With 0 bases removed from V and 2 bases from J, the gap between germline ends came to 12 bases. This CDR3 has 15 residues.

The chain recombines TRBV19 with TRBJ2-1, with TRBD1 matching over 8 bases. V was pared by 5 bases and J by 6 bases, with 6 bases of the junction left unmatched. From germline, CDR1 is LNHDA and CDR2 SQIVND (reference sequence). CDR3 length: 14 amino acids. The CDR3 protein is CASSPKDRGNEQFF. In nucleotides, the CDR3 is TGTGCCAGTAGTCCAAAAGACAGGGGCAATGAGCAGTTCTTC.

The chain couples TRBV6-6 to TRBJ2-7, with 12 bases aligning to TRBD2. V was clipped by 2 bases and J by 1 base; unmatched bases: 0. Per germline, CDR1 MNHNY and CDR2 SVGAGI (reference sequence). CDR3 length: 15 residues. The CDR3 protein is CASSYGLAGSYEQYV. The CDR3 DNA follows: TGTGCCAGCAGTTACGGACTAGCGGGGTCCTACGAGCAGTACGTC.

The chain joins TRBV18 to TRBJ1-6; D gene ambiguous. Germline V lookup: CDR1 KGHSH, CDR2 LQKENI. V lost 3 bases to trimming and J lost 7 bases, with 10 bases between them. The length of the CDR3 is 14 residues. The CDR3 DNA reads as TGTGCCAGCTCACCGAACCGAGAGAATTCACCCCTCCACTTT. As protein: CASSPNRENSPLHF.

The chain links TRBV18 to TRBJ1-5; D gene ambiguous. This CDR3 is built from 13 residues. Per the germline V gene, CDR1 is KGHSH and CDR2 is LQKENI. Trimming cost V 3 bases and J 2 bases, with 5 bases left between them. This chain's CDR3 is CASSPDGNQPQHF. The CDR3, as DNA: TGTGCCAGCTCACCGGACGGCAATCAGCCCCAGCATTTT.

This clone was observed a few times. The rearrangement joins TRBV15 to TRBJ2-7; the D gene could be TRBD1 or TRBD2 (5 bases each). Germline assignment: CDR1 LNHNV and CDR2 YYDKDF (reference sequence). Trimming shortened V by 3 bases and J by 6 bases, and 9 bases separated the two germline ends. The CDR3 runs 12 residues. The DNA for the CDR3 is TGTGCCACCAGCAGCGGTGGGGGCGAGCAGTACGTC. It specifies CATSSGGGEQYV.

The CDR3: CAISEPGPNSGNTIYF. CDR3 nucleotides: TGTGCCATCAGCGAACCGGGACCGAACTCTGGAAACACCATATATTTT. This chain connects TRBV10-3 to TRBJ1-3; tentative D call: TRBD1 (5 bases). This CDR3 has 16 amino acids. V lost 6 bases and J lost 0, with 15 bases in between. Germline V gene lookup returns CDR1 ENHRY and CDR2 SYGVKD.

J is TRBJ2-3 and V is TRBV19; a weak D match, TRBD2 (7 bases). Trimming cost V 7 bases and J 2 bases, with 19 bases left between them. Germline-derived CDR1 and CDR2 are LNHDA and SQIVND (reference sequence). The CDR3 spans 16 residues. Written as DNA, the CDR3 is TGTGCCAGTAAAGACCGCGGCGGGGGCTCCACAGATACGCAGTATTTT. It specifies CASKDRGGGSTDTQYF.

The rearrangement uses TRBV4-3 and TRBJ1-2; 10 bases map to TRBD1. Trimming at V came to 1 base and at J to 4 bases, leaving 3 bases not matched to a gene. The CDR3 has 15 amino acids. From germline, CDR1 is LGHNA and CDR2 YSLEER. This CDR3 is CASSQGQGAGYGYTF. The CDR3 coding sequence is TGCGCCAGCAGCCAAGGACAGGGGGCTGGCTATGGCTACACCTTC.

The V call is TRBV11-2, the J call TRBJ1-1; 12 bases agree with TRBD1. Germline V gives CDR1 SGHAT, CDR2 FQNNGV. V was pared by 5 bases and J by 6 bases, with 7 bases of the junction left unmatched. This CDR3 region has 15 residues. The CDR3 is CASSQGTGGYAEAFF. The CDR3 DNA reads TGTGCCAGCAGCCAAGGGACAGGGGGCTATGCTGAAGCTTTCTTT.

This chain uses TRBV7-7 with TRBJ2-5, with D possibly being TRBD1 (6 bases). Germline CDR1 SSHAT, CDR2 FNYEAQ (reference sequence). This CDR3 has 15 residues. Trimming shortened V by 4 bases and J by 2 bases, and 14 bases separated the two germline ends. CDR3: CASSSRATGQETQYF. In DNA form, the CDR3 reads TGTGCCAGCAGCTCGAGGGCGACAGGACAAGAGACCCAGTACTTC.

In this sample, this clone turned up once. A read error may produce the germline difference seen at one junction end. The J gene is TRBJ2-4, the V gene TRBV6-5, with no clear D. The germline V gene encodes CDR1 MNHEY and CDR2 SVGAGI. The CDR3 sequence is 13 residues long. CDR3 loop: CASSYSRGRAYFF. CDR3 in DNA: TGTGCCAGCAGTTACTCGAGAGGCCGAGCTTACTTTTTC.

The chain links TRBV5-1 to TRBJ2-2; a possible D gene is TRBD1 (6 bases). The length of the CDR3 is 14 residues. Trimming removed 2 bases from V and 1 base from J, with 6 bases in between. From germline, CDR1 is SGHRS and CDR2 YFSETQ. CDR3 sequence (DNA): TGCGCCAGCAGCTTACAGGGGAACACCGGGGAGCTGTTTTTT. It specifies CASSLQGNTGELFF. The whole variable domain, remainder taken from reference TRBV5-1 and TRBJ2-2, is KAGVTQTPRYLIKTRGQQVTLSCSPISGHRSVSWYQQTPGQGLQFLFEYFSETQRNKGNFPGRFSGRQFSNSRSEMNVSTLELGDSALYLCASSLQGNTGELFFGEGSRLTVL.

The rearrangement uses TRBV14 and TRBJ2-5; TRBD1 aligns across 7 bases. Germline assignment: CDR1 SGHDN and CDR2 FVKESK. There are 17 residues in the CDR3. The J segment lost 4 bases and the V segment lost 0 bases, leaving 11 bases of the junction unmatched. CDR3 in DNA: TGTGCCAGCAGCCAAGATCAACAAAGGGGGCGAAGAGAGACCCAGTACTTC. This translates into CASSQDQQRGRRETQYF.

The CDR3 region is CASLSRQEREKLFF. In DNA form, the CDR3 reads TGTGCCAGCCTTTCACGACAGGAACGCGAAAAACTGTTTTTT. The genes are TRBV19 and TRBJ1-4; D perhaps matches TRBD1 (6 bases). The CDR3 is made up of 14 amino acids. Germline loops: CDR1 LNHDA, CDR2 SQIVND (reference sequence). V lost 9 bases and J lost 8, with 19 bases in between.

The rearrangement uses TRBV18 and TRBJ2-5, with 8 bases fitting TRBD2. Germline V lookup: CDR1 KGHSH, CDR2 LQKENI. CDR3 length: 15 residues. Germline trimming cut 4 bases from V and 1 base from J; bases unmatched to any gene: 5. The chain's CDR3 is CASSRGTRGQETQYF. Written as DNA, the CDR3 is TGTGCCAGCTCACGGGGGACTAGGGGCCAAGAGACCCAGTACTTC.

The chain carries TRBV2 and TRBJ2-2; D might be TRBD1 or TRBD2, each matching 5 bases. V was trimmed by 6 bases and J by 7 bases, leaving 12 bases between them. CDR1 is SNHLY and CDR2 is FYNNEI in the germline V gene. This CDR3 has 13 amino acids. The CDR3 loop reads CASSLEGIGELFF. The CDR3 DNA reads TGTGCCAGCAGCCTCGAGGGGATCGGGGAGCTGTTTTTT.

In this sample, this clone turned up a few times. The chain has TRBV4-1 and TRBJ1-2; TRBD1 aligns across 11 bases. This CDR3 region has 16 residues. Germline assignment: CDR1 MGHRA and CDR2 YSYEKL. V lost 4 bases and J lost 4; bases outside the gene matches: 8. The CDR3 protein is CASSLSSDRGLYGYTF. DNA of the CDR3: TGCGCCAGCAGCCTAAGCTCGGACAGGGGGCTCTATGGCTACACCTTC.

This chain uses TRBV5-1 with TRBJ2-5; TRBD1 might be the D (6 bases). The CDR3 totals 13 residues. Germline V CDR1 and CDR2: SGHRS, YFSETQ. Trimming removed 4 bases from V and 3 bases from J, with 10 bases in between. CDR3 bases: TGCGCCAGCAGCCCGGACAGAAAAGAGACCCAGTACTTC. The encoded protein is CASSPDRKETQYF.

CDR3 residues: CASSQGNPPSRANEKLFF. CDR3 in DNA: TGTGCCAGCAGCCAAGGAAATCCTCCTTCTAGGGCTAATGAAAAACTGTTTTTT. The chain employs TRBV3-1 (or the pseudogene TRBV3-2) and TRBJ1-4; D uncertain. This CDR3 region has 18 residues. V gave up 1 base and J gave up 3 bases, with 18 bases separating them. Germline CDR1 LGHDT, CDR2 YNNKEL (reference sequence).

This chain joins TRBV5-8 and TRBJ2-1; perhaps TRBD1 as D (5 bases). The CDR3 runs 17 residues. Germline values: CDR1 SGHTS, CDR2 YDEGEE. Trimming left V 0 bases short and J 4 bases short, with 17 bases between. The CDR3, as DNA: TGTGCCAGCAGCTTGGAGCTGGCAGGCCAGGGATACAATGAGCAGTTCTTC. Translation gives CASSLELAGQGYNEQFF.

There are a few counts of this clone. This rearrangement joins TRBV5-1 to TRBJ1-5; TRBD1 matches at 9 bases. Germline loops: CDR1 SGHRS, CDR2 YFSETQ. The CDR3 covers 14 residues. V lost 4 bases, J lost 6 bases, and 5 bases stayed unmatched. CDR3 bases: TGCGCCAGCAGCGTGACAGGGGGAACTCAGCCCCAGCATTTT. Protein sequence: CASSVTGGTQPQHF.

This chain connects TRBV9 to TRBJ2-3; weak D call: TRBD2 (5 bases). Trimming pared 2 bases from V and 2 bases from J, leaving 9 bases between. Germline V CDR1 and CDR2: SGDLS, YYNGEE. The CDR3 runs to 14 residues. CDR3 sequence reads: CASSVGGNTDTQYF. Written as DNA, the CDR3 is TGTGCCAGCAGCGTCGGAGGTAACACAGATACGCAGTATTTT.

V gene TRBV27 combines with J gene TRBJ1-1; tentative D call: TRBD1 (6 bases). Per the germline V gene, CDR1 is MNHEY and CDR2 is SMNVEV (reference sequence). V shed 9 bases and J shed 7 bases, with 18 bases lying between them. This CDR3 spans 13 amino acids. The CDR3 spells CASYSRDIFEAFF. The CDR3 region has the DNA TGTGCCAGTTATTCCCGGGACATTTTTGAAGCTTTCTTT.